This T cell receptor (beta chain) was retrieved from a study of cytomegalovirus exposure and HLA in healthy donors. The study's findings and limits: The study listed approximately 160 cytomegalovirus-associated TCR beta chains.

The trim removed 2 bases at V and 6 bases at J, leaving 3 bases unmatched. Per germline, CDR1 MNHNY and CDR2 SVGAGI (reference sequence). The CDR3 loop spans 13 amino acids. About this clone: Its antigen is as yet unknown.

Profiled with immunoSEQ multiplex PCR; TCRdb holds only in-frame clones, not every one. The table includes more than 150,000 clones, roughly 84% detected once. This sequence was found in a young man in good health and CMV-seropositive. Sequencing was carried out using PBMCs. This chain connects TRBV6-6 to TRBJ2-7; 8 positions agree with TRBD1. CDR3 DNA sequence: TGTGCCAGCAGTTACGACAGGGGCGGCGAGCAGTACTTC. Translation gives CASSYDRGGEQYF.